This paragraph covers one T cell receptor beta chain sequence. Primers used in a second PCR of roughly 7 to 12 cycles were a sample-barcoded 5' primer and a J-beta primer mix. TCRdb redid the calling of the 5' RACE reads with MiXCR, one entry per CDR3 protein. The data contain approximately 800,000 distinct CDR3 sequences, 58% of them singletons. The source of the sample is a study of blood T cells in healthy people across ages. The ends were cut back, 6 bases at V and 7 bases at J, with 13 bases in the middle. Germline loops: CDR1 MNHEY, CDR2 SVGEGT. This CDR3 is built from 13 residues. The chain links TRBV6-2 or TRBV6-3 to TRBJ2-1, with D perhaps TRBD1 (5 bases). The receptor was derived from a man younger than 40 in good health. The sample comprised blood. Here the CDR3 reads CASRTWQGNEQFF. CDR3 nucleotides: TGTGCCAGCAGAACCTGGCAGGGTAATGAGCAGTTCTTC.